The clone carrying this T cell receptor beta chain was recorded at least ten times. What it binds is not known. There are 13 residues in the CDR3. V gave up 4 bases and J gave up 5 bases; unmatched junction bases: 3. Germline-derived CDR1 and CDR2 are SQVTM and ANQGSEA. This specimen belongs to a study of Graves' ophthalmopathy and Graves' hyperthyroidism. From fresh peripheral blood, 8.5 to 10 ml in volume, the PBMCs were obtained. Using RNA transcripts, the TCR beta CDR3 regions were amplified. HTBI primers served in a first-round RT-PCR, which a second-round multiplex PCR followed. TCRdb reanalysed the multiplex PCR reads using MiXCR and keeps one entry per CDR3 protein. The repertoire consists of 600,000 to 950,000 distinct CDR3 sequences, with around 40% occurring once and the leading ten covering 44%. Study conclusions and caveats: Appearing in blood as well were most expanded thyroid clonotypes above 0.001 frequency.

This receptor was taken from an adult man with Graves' ophthalmopathy. Specimen: peripheral blood. This chain links TRBV29-1 with TRBJ2-2; 8 bases line up with TRBD1. This CDR3 reads CSVGRTGTGELFF. CDR3 coding DNA: TGCAGCGTTGGACGGACAGGGACCGGGGAGCTGTTTTTT.